These T cell receptor beta chains were read from a single sample in a study of siplizumab effects on memory and regulatory T cells. The assay was immunoSEQ multiplex PCR, and TCRdb's table has in-frame clones only and misses some. The data hold 70,000 to 100,000 clones, with approximately 93% observed a single time. The sample was CD8+ T cells sorted from blood. The receptors shown here come from a human donor in good health. Each CDR3 is given with its conserved first and last residue. The D gene is left open where the match is weak. Some rows have no size entry. The others give once, few or many, or a class for an expanded clone.

size,V,D,J,CDR3,DNA
.,TRBV30,.,TRBJ1-5,CAWRAPGQKRGPQHF,TGTGCCTGGAGGGCCCCGGGACAAAAAAGGGGGCCCCAGCATTTT
.,TRBV9,.,TRBJ2-2,CASSVGGVPTGELFF,TGTGCCAGCAGCGTAGGCGGAGTACCCACCGGGGAGCTGTTTTTT
once,TRBV30,TRBD1,TRBJ2-2,CASDRAANTGELFF,TGTGCCTCCGACAGGGCTGCGAACACCGGGGAGCTGTTTTTT
.,TRBV27,.,TRBJ1-1,CASSLSPGAIAEAFF,TGTGCCAGCAGTTTATCACCAGGGGCGATTGCTGAAGCTTTCTTT
.,TRBV7-2,.,TRBJ2-2,CASSLTGNTGELFF,TGTGCCAGCAGCTTAACAGGCAACACCGGGGAGCTGTTTTTT
.,TRBV13,.,TRBJ2-1,CASSPGGGSSYNEQFF,TGTGCCAGCAGCCCCGGAGGGGGTAGCTCCTACAATGAGCAGTTCTTC
.,TRBV19,.,TRBJ1-1,CASSLSLNTEAFF,TGTGCCAGTAGCTTGAGTCTGAACACTGAAGCTTTCTTT
.,TRBV10-3,TRBD1,TRBJ1-2,CAIRRTGLLDGYTF,TGTGCCATCAGAAGGACAGGGTTACTTGATGGCTACACCTTC
.,TRBV28,.,TRBJ1-1,CASSLRGSGEAEAFF,TGTGCCAGCAGTTTAAGAGGTTCGGGCGAGGCTGAAGCTTTCTTT
.,TRBV11-2,.,TRBJ2-3,CASSLSTDTQYF,TGTGCCAGCAGCCTCAGCACAGATACGCAGTATTTT
once,TRBV9,TRBD2,TRBJ2-7,CASKGLREACYEQYF,TGTGCCAGCAAGGGACTGCGGGAGGCCTGCTACGAGCAGTACTTC
.,TRBV6-5,.,TRBJ1-2,CASSYSAGYGYTF,TGTGCCAGCAGTTATTCGGCGGGCTATGGCTACACCTTC
.,TRBV2,.,TRBJ2-1,CASRTGVFEYNEQFF,TGTGCCAGCAGGACCGGAGTCTTCGAGTACAATGAGCAGTTCTTC
.,TRBV5-5,.,TRBJ1-5,CASSLEVSQPQHF,TGTGCCAGCAGCTTGGAAGTGAGTCAGCCCCAGCATTTT
medium-sized,TRBV9,TRBD2,TRBJ2-1,CASSSRTSGVANEQFF,TGTGCCAGCAGCTCCCGGACTAGCGGGGTAGCCAATGAGCAGTTCTTC
.,TRBV7-6,.,TRBJ1-1,CASSSGGGNTEAFF,TGTGCCAGCAGCTCCGGGGGGGGTAACACTGAAGCTTTCTTT
.,TRBV5-4,.,TRBJ2-7,CASSLGAGSYEQYF,TGTGCCAGCAGCTTGGGAGCAGGGTCCTACGAGCAGTACTTC
.,TRBV15,.,TRBJ2-3,CATSRARLGTQYF,TGTGCCACCAGCAGAGCGCGGTTGGGCACGCAGTATTTT
.,TRBV12-5,TRBD1,TRBJ1-5,CASGGQGAGSQPQHF,TGTGCTAGTGGTGGTCAGGGGGCCGGGAGTCAGCCCCAGCATTTT
few,TRBV18,TRBD2,TRBJ2-5,CASSRTRPGGIQETQYF,TGTGCCAGCTCCCGCACGCGGCCGGGGGGAATACAAGAGACCCAGTACTTC
.,TRBV11-2,.,TRBJ1-2,CASSSPQGAFYGYTF,TGTGCCAGCAGCTCCCCGCAGGGAGCTTTCTATGGCTACACCTTC
.,TRBV25-1,.,TRBJ1-1,CASSESGSSEAFF,TGTGCCAGCAGTGAAAGTGGGTCTTCTGAAGCTTTCTTT
.,TRBV5-6,TRBD1,TRBJ1-2,CASSGQDDYGYTF,TGTGCCAGCAGCGGACAGGATGACTATGGCTACACCTTC
.,TRBV7-9,.,TRBJ1-2,CASSPVTGLVSYTF,TGTGCCAGCAGCCCAGTGACAGGTCTTGTAAGCTACACCTTC
.,TRBV5-1,.,TRBJ2-7,CASSPDLSQSYEQYF,TGCGCCAGCAGCCCGGATCTTTCCCAAAGTTACGAGCAGTACTTC
.,TRBV12-5,TRBD1,TRBJ1-1,CASGFTGEEAFF,TGTGCTAGTGGTTTTACAGGGGAAGAAGCTTTCTTT
.,TRBV5-4,.,TRBJ2-1,CASSLGRSVNEQFF,TGTGCCAGCAGCTTGGGACGGTCCGTCAATGAGCAGTTCTTC
.,TRBV2,.,TRBJ2-1,CASRLADYNEQFF,TGTGCCAGCAGACTAGCTGACTACAATGAGCAGTTCTTC
.,TRBV27,.,TRBJ1-5,CASSYTFNQPQHF,TGTGCCAGCAGTTACACTTTTAATCAGCCCCAGCATTTT
.,TRBV10-3,TRBD1,TRBJ2-3,CAISEWDGTALGTDTQYF,TGTGCCATCAGTGAGTGGGATGGGACAGCTCTGGGGACAGATACGCAGTATTTT
.,TRBV4-2,.,TRBJ2-2,CASSPSTEATGELFF,TGTGCCAGCAGCCCCTCAACAGAAGCCACCGGGGAGCTGTTTTTT